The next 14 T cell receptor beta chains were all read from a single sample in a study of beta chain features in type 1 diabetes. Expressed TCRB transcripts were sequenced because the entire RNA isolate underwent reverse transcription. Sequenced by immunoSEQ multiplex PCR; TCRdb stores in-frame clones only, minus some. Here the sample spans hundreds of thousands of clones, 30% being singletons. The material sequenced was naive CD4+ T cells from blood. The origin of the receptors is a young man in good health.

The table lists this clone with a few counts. Here the CDR3 DNA reads TGTGCCAGCAGGGAACAACAAGAGACCCAGTACTTC. Amino acid sequence: CASREQQETQYF. The chain carries TRBV2 and TRBJ2-5; D is ambiguous. Trimming took 6 bases from V and 2 from J, leaving 7 bases between them. The V gene's germline CDR1 is SNHLY and CDR2 FYNNEI. This CDR3 region has 12 residues.

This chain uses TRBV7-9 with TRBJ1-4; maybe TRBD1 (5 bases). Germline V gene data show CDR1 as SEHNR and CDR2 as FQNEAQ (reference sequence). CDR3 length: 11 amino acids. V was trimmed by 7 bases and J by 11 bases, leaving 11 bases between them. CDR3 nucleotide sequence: TGTGCCAGCACCAGGGACGCTAAACTGTTTTTT. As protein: CASTRDAKLFF.

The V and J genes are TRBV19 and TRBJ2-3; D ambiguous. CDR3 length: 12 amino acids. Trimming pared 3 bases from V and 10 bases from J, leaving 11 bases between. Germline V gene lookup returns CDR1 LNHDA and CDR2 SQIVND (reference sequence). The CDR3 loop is CASSIARSAQYF. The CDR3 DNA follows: TGTGCCAGTAGTATCGCCCGGTCGGCGCAGTATTTT.

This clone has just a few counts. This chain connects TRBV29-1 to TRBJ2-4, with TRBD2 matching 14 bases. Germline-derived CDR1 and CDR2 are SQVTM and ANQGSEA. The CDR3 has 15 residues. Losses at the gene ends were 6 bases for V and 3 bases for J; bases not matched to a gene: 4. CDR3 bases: TGCAGCGTGGGACTAGCGGGAGTGGGCAAAAACATTCAGTACTTC. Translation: CSVGLAGVGKNIQYF.

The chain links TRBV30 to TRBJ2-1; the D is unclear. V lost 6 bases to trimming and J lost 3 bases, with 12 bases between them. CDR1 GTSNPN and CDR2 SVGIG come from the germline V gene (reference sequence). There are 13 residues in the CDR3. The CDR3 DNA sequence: TGTGCCTGCGCAGCTGACAACTACAATGAGCAGTTCTTC. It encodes CACAADNYNEQFF.

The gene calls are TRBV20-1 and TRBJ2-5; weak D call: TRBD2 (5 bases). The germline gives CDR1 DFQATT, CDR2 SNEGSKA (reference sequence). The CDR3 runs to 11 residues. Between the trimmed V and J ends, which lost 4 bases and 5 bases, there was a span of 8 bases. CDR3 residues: CSAKPGETQYF. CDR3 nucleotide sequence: TGCAGTGCTAAACCGGGGGAGACCCAGTACTTC.

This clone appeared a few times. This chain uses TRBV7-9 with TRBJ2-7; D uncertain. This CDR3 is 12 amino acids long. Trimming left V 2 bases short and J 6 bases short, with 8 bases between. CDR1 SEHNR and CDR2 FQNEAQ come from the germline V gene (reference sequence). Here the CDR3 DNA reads TGTGCCAGCAGCTTATCAGTCGGCGAGCAGTACTTC. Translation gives CASSLSVGEQYF.

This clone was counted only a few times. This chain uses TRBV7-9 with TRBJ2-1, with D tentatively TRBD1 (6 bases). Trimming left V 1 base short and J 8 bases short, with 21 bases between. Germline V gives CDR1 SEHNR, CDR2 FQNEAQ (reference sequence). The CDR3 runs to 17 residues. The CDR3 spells CASSLVDGQGLFHEQFF. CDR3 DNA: TGTGCCAGCAGCTTAGTCGATGGGCAGGGGCTGTTCCATGAGCAGTTCTTC.

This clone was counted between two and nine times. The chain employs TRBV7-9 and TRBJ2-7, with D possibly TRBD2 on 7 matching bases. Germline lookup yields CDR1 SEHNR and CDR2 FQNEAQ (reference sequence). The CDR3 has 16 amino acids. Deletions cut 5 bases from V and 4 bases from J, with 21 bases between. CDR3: CASSPVGGLASYEQYF. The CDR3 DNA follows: TGTGCCAGCAGCCCTGTGGGGGGGCTGGCCAGTTACGAGCAGTACTTC.

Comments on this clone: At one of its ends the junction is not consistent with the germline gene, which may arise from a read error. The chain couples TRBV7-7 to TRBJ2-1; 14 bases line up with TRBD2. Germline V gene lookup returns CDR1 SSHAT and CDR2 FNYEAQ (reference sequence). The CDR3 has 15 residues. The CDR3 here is CASSAGTSGSNEQFF. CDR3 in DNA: TGTGCTAGCAGTGCGGGGACTAGCGGGAGCAATGAGCAGTTCTTC.

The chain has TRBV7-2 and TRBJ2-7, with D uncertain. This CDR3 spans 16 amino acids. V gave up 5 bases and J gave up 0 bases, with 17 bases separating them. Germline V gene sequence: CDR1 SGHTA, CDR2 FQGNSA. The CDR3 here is CASSLGPTPSSYEQYF. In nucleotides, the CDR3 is TGTGCCAGCAGCCTAGGCCCGACACCGAGCTCCTACGAGCAGTACTTC.

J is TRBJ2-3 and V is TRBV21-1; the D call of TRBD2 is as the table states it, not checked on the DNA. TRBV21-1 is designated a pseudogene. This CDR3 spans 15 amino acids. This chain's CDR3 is CASSKDRRRPDTQYF. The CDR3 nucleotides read TGTGCCAGCAGCAAAGATAGGAGGCGCCCAGATACGCAGTATTTT.

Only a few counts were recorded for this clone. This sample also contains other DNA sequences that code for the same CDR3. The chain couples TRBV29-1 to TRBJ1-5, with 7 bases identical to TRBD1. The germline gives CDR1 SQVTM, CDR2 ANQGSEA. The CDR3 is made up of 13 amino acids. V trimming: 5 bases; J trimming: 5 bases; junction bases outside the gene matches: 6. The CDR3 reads CSVSGGRDQPQHF. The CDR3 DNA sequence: TGCAGCGTTTCAGGGGGAAGAGATCAGCCCCAGCATTTT.

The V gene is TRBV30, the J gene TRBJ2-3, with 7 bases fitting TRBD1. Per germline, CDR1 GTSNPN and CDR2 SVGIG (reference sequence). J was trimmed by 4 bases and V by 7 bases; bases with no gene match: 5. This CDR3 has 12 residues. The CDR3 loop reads CALRGGPDTQYF. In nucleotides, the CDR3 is TGTGCCTTACGAGGGGGCCCAGATACGCAGTATTTT.